Listed below are T cell receptor beta chains from one sample, sequenced in a study of blood T cells in healthy people across ages. In TCRdb, the 5' RACE reads were re-called with MiXCR into one record per CDR3 protein. The sample lists fewer than 1 million distinct CDR3 sequences, around two fifths occurring once. Sequenced sample: blood. These receptor sequences come from a man in his 60s in good health. Both conserved end residues are part of each CDR3. The D gene is left open where the match is weak. Clone size, where shown, is once, few, many, or a class for clones that have expanded.

v_call	j_call	clone_size	d_call	cdr3_aa	cdr3_nt
TRBV20-1	TRBJ2-2	few	TRBD2	CSARGSRGLANTGELFF	TGCAGTGCTAGAGGCTCCAGGGGACTAGCGAACACCGGGGAGCTGTTTTTT
TRBV7-6	TRBJ2-7	.	TRBD1	CASTSNWGQGHEQYF	TGTGCCAGCACCTCGAACTGGGGACAGGGCCACGAGCAGTACTTC
TRBV12-3/TRBV12-4	TRBJ1-6	.	.	CATAGYNSPLHF	TGTGCCACCGCAGGGTATAATTCACCCCTCCACTTT
TRBV3-1	TRBJ2-2	.	.	CASSHGGTGELFF	TGTGCCAGCAGCCATGGCGGCACCGGGGAGCTGTTTTTT
TRBV7-9	TRBJ2-1	.	TRBD1	CASSIGTGRINEQFF	TGTGCCAGCAGCATCGGGACAGGGAGAATCAATGAGCAGTTCTTC
TRBV28	TRBJ1-2	few	.	CASSLLKGYGYTF	TGTGCCAGCAGTTTACTTAAGGGATATGGCTACACCTTC
TRBV7-6	TRBJ2-1	many	TRBD1	CASSLPAGTGGLEREQFF	TGTGCCAGCAGCTTACCGGCCGGGACAGGGGGTCTTGAGCGCGAGCAGTTCTTC
TRBV6-5	TRBJ2-2	.	.	CASSYAGYTGELFF	TGTGCCAGCAGTTACGCTGGGTACACCGGGGAGCTGTTTTTT
TRBV20-1	TRBJ2-3	few	TRBD2	CSATSKGFTDTQYF	TGCAGTGCGACTAGCAAGGGGTTCACAGATACGCAGTATTTT
TRBV19	TRBJ2-5	many	TRBD2	CASNALAGGQETQYF	TGTGCCAGTAACGCACTAGCGGGGGGTCAAGAGACCCAGTACTTC
TRBV7-2	TRBJ2-7	.	TRBD2	CASSLRERGGPREQYF	TGTGCCAGCAGCTTAAGGGAGCGGGGGGGCCCTCGCGAGCAGTACTTC
TRBV7-9	TRBJ1-2	many	.	CASSLGPEGYGYTF	TGTGCCAGCAGCTTAGGACCCGAGGGCTATGGCTACACCTTC
TRBV9	TRBJ2-7	.	TRBD1	CASSTGQADEQYF	TGTGCCAGCAGCACGGGACAGGCTGACGAGCAGTACTTC
TRBV12-3/TRBV12-4	TRBJ1-5	.	TRBD1	CASSPGQGDQPQHF	TGTGCCAGCAGTCCAGGACAGGGCGATCAGCCCCAGCATTTT
TRBV19	TRBJ2-4	.	.	CASSIQGAKNIQYF	TGTGCCAGTAGTATCCAGGGAGCCAAAAACATTCAGTACTTC
TRBV12-3/TRBV12-4	TRBJ2-5	.	.	CASTHEGGIQETQYF	TGTGCCAGCACCCACGAGGGCGGGATCCAAGAGACCCAGTACTTC
TRBV20-1	TRBJ2-3	.	.	CSAPRDSARGTQYF	TGCAGTGCACCCCGTGATTCGGCGCGAGGTACGCAGTATTTT
TRBV11-2	TRBJ1-6	.	TRBD1	CASSQDRGPSPLHF	TGTGCCAGCAGCCAGGACAGGGGGCCTTCACCCCTCCACTTT
TRBV9	TRBJ2-3	few	.	CASSPGSNQRGNTQYF	TGTGCCAGCAGCCCGGGGAGTAATCAGCGAGGGAATACGCAGTATTTT
TRBV13	TRBJ2-1	once	.	CASSTLLRGEDNEQFF	TGTGCCAGCAGCACCTTACTACGGGGCGAAGACAATGAGCAGTTCTTC
TRBV19	TRBJ1-1	few	TRBD1	CASRGQISDAFF	TGTGCCAGCAGGGGACAGATCTCTGACGCTTTCTTT
TRBV3-1	TRBJ1-6	.	.	CASSQGWDQSPLHF	TGTGCCAGCAGCCAAGGCTGGGATCAATCACCCCTCCACTTT
TRBV12-3/TRBV12-4	TRBJ2-7	.	.	CASSPGQPRTYEQYF	TGTGCCAGCAGTCCAGGACAGCCAAGAACCTACGAGCAGTACTTC
TRBV4-3	TRBJ1-2	.	TRBD1	CASSQDPIRGRNGYTF	TGCGCCAGCAGCCAAGATCCTATTAGGGGGCGGAACGGCTACACCTTC
TRBV30	TRBJ1-2	.	.	CAWSPRQIYGYTF	TGTGCCTGGAGTCCCCGACAGATATATGGCTACACCTTC